This T cell receptor (beta chain) is drawn from a study of blood T cell repertoires in COVID-19. Turning to the study itself: From the United States, Italy and Spain came samples of acute and convalescent COVID-19. The analysed material was cDNA or gDNA that came from T cells, B-cell-depleted T cells, or PBMCs.

Trimming took 5 bases from V and 4 from J, leaving 15 bases between them. The CDR3 length is 15 residues. Germline V gene lookup returns CDR1 MNHNS and CDR2 SASEGT. In the study's own analysis: Amplification with reference gene primers provided the estimates of nucleated cell counts. Repertoires were generated with immunoSEQ multiplex PCR, while TCRdb's copy carries only in-frame clones and drops some. That table supplies the V and J calls and clone size; D and trimming were determined from the DNA. The repertoire holds 85,000 to 130,000 clones, with roughly 92% as singletons. The TCR comes from a man in his 70s with acute or convalescent COVID-19. Specimen: peripheral blood. This chain uses TRBV6-1 with TRBJ2-1; D might be TRBD1 (7 bases). The CDR3 DNA follows: TGTGCCAGCAGTCTACCTGCGGGACAGTACAATGAGCAGTTCTTC. Its translation is CASSLPAGQYNEQFF.